What follows describes a single T cell receptor (beta chain). Its antigen remains undetermined. Base qualities were left out, and no much larger clone turns up one base away. This entry comes from a study of tissue T cells after allogeneic stem cell transplantation (dated by TCRdb to between 2022 and 2023). Regarding the study in general: For tissues with multiple samples, a pathologist reviewed H&E sections and gave sequencing priority to samples with histologically apparent lymphocytes. The human arm was conducted as a prospective observational study, and neither blinding nor randomization was performed. The study profiled TCR beta repertoires in many tissues obtained from research autopsies of patients with and without GVHD, and also in mouse models of GVHD. Results the study describes overall, beyond this receptor: Blood samples were not available from the non-GVHD comparator patients. In both patients and mice, only a limited portion of the TCR repertoire detected in tissues was captured by blood and spleen T cells. Which tissue TCRs were alloreactive or antigen-specific was not determined in the study, and some clones might have been persisting host cells. Within patients, how anatomically similar tissues were was a major factor shaping TCR repertoire composition, regardless of disease or transplant status. Only a few T cell clones appeared in more than one patient, yet motif-based clustering showed tissue-specific repertoire signatures that were shared between patients. A small and clinically heterogeneous patient cohort was studied, and sampling depth was acknowledged as a limitation.

The time point label, as the study defines it: human tissue collected at research (rapid) autopsy. Three non-HCT comparator patients with other cancers, having at least five GI tract samples and no known GI disease at death, were selected retrospectively. After a median post-mortem interval of nearly ten hours, autopsy tissues were collected, including GI sites from esophagus to rectum, liver, skin, and lymphoid organs such as spleen. Each autopsy specimen was bisected, with one portion flash-frozen in liquid nitrogen and the remainder formalin-fixed, and the outer muscle layers of GI specimens were removed. To extract genomic DNA from frozen tissues, either the Mag-Bind Blood & Tissue DNA HDQ 96 Kit on a Chemagic 360 or the DNeasy Blood & Tissue Kit was used. Because of concern about red blood cell contamination, extracted DNA was further purified using the Genomic DNA Clean & Concentrator-25 kit.

The method was the immunoSEQ multiplex PCR assay. Adaptive Biotechnologies performed the TCRbeta CDR3 sequencing at survey depth and reported CDR3 sequences, V/J genes, productive frequency and template counts. TCR beta CDR3 regions were amplified from genomic DNA rather than RNA. In the authors' own workflow: Pairwise repertoire overlap between tissues was quantified with Jensen-Shannon divergence, where 1 means complete divergence and 0 identical. Based on pairwise JSD values, tissues were grouped by single-linkage agglomerative hierarchical clustering, and the results were shown as dendrograms. All patient samples were analyzed with GLIPH2 using simulation_depth 1000, kmer_min_depth 3 and cdr3_length_cutoff 8, and only groups containing more than two unique CDR3s were kept. A standardized tissue-overlap score extrapolated Jaccard GLIPH-group overlap across patients to a standard repertoire size of 1000 clones. Linear mixed-effect models, with tissue included as a fixed effect and individual included as a random effect, were used to assess associations of diversity with clinical or experimental variables. Drawn from immuneACCESS, this table holds only the in-frame rearrangements with V and J called that TCRdb kept. Clones are partly lost; checked studies trace under half to an unresolved V gene and leave the rest unexplained. The DNA gave D and trimming, while V, J and clone size come from that table. The sample includes 9,500 to 15,000 clones, with around two thirds observed a single time. The biggest ten clones account for approximately 15% of the sample.

The sequence was collected from a woman aged 18 to 55 with breast cancer. This material consisted of tissue from the right colon, taken at autopsy.

The CDR3 is CASSGAGGQETQYF. The DNA sequence follows: TGTGCCAGCAGTGGAGCGGGGGGACAAGAGACCCAGTACTTC. Rearrangement joined TRBV2 to TRBJ2-5; the central 9 bases match TRBD2. V lost 4 bases and J lost 2 bases, and the count of bases not matched to a germline gene is 2. From a lookup of the germline V gene, CDR1 and CDR2 are SNHLY and FYNNEI. Measured from the cysteine to the phenylalanine, the CDR3 is 14 residues long. Only the CDR3 part of the read is kept: 42 bases, read in frame from the first base.